This T cell receptor (beta chain) was obtained from a study of blood T cells in healthy people across ages. Study details: Using template switching, researchers captured about one barcoded beta molecule for each two T cells.

A second roughly 6 to 12 cycle PCR used barcoded and J-beta primers. A template-switch adaptor that had 12 random nucleotides put a tag on each cDNA molecule. TCRdb independently ran MiXCR on the 5' RACE reads; one entry per CDR3 protein. Of 800,000 or so distinct CDR3 sequences detected, 25% appear once; the ten largest clones hold more than 3%. V dropped 4 bases and J dropped 7 bases, with 13 bases sitting between them. This CDR3 has 13 amino acids. Germline lookup yields CDR1 SEHNR and CDR2 FQNEAQ (reference sequence). This sample was also put to use in a study of T cells of mothers and their children. That source adds: Whatever RNA was extracted went entirely into cDNA synthesis, at about 1.6 ug per 15 ul.

The receptor comes from a boy aged 10-17 years in good health. The sample comprised blood. The chain carries TRBV7-9 and TRBJ1-2; maybe TRBD1 (6 bases). CDR3 protein: CASSSQGYGGYTF. DNA of the CDR3: TGTGCCAGCAGCTCACAGGGATACGGTGGCTACACCTTC.